The rows below give T cell receptor beta chains drawn from one sample of a study of regulatory T cells in long-lasting Graves disease. TCRdb called the multiplex PCR reads again in MiXCR, with one record for every CDR3 protein. The table lists about half a million distinct CDR3 sequences, around 13% of them singletons, with approximately 9% in the top ten. The sample also formed part of further work on T cells in Graves' hyperthyroidism and ophthalmopathy.

The starting material was peripheral blood mononuclear cells (PBMCs), obtained at new diagnosis, from a patient treated with antithyroid drugs. These receptors were collected from a woman aged 25 to 45 with Graves disease. Each CDR3 is given with its conserved first and last residue. A D gene is named only where the DNA matches it firmly. The size entry is marked missing in some rows and otherwise reads once, few, many or a size class.

D	V	J	size	CDR3	DNA
.	TRBV29-1	TRBJ2-7	many	CSAEGLYEQYF	TGCAGCGCCGAGGGGCTCTACGAGCAGTACTTC
.	TRBV20-1	TRBJ2-2	few	CSARGVWSPNTGELFF	TGCAGTGCTAGGGGGGTTTGGAGTCCGAACACCGGGGAGCTGTTTTTT
.	TRBV19	TRBJ2-4	few	CASSKGQPRNIQYF	TGTGCCAGTAGTAAGGGGCAGCCCCGAAACATTCAGTACTTC
.	TRBV9	TRBJ2-5	.	CASSQRRRGLQETQYF	TGTGCCAGCAGCCAAAGACGGCGAGGGCTTCAAGAGACCCAGTACTTC
.	TRBV28	TRBJ2-1	many	CASSHDIEQFF	TGTGCCAGCAGTCACGATATTGAGCAGTTCTTC
.	TRBV11-3	TRBJ1-5	.	CASSPWGVQPQHF	TGTGCCAGCAGCCCGTGGGGGGTTCAGCCCCAGCATTTT
.	TRBV28	TRBJ2-2	many	CASSLPGRATNTGELFF	TGTGCCAGCAGTTTACCTGGCAGGGCAACGAACACCGGGGAGCTGTTTTTT
TRBD2	TRBV30	TRBJ2-1	many	CAWVAGPEQFF	TGTGCCTGGGTAGCGGGACCCGAGCAGTTCTTC
.	TRBV18	TRBJ1-1	many	CASSPGQGFNTEAFF	TGTGCCAGCTCACCAGGGCAGGGTTTTAATACTGAAGCTTTCTTT
.	TRBV11-1	TRBJ2-1	many	CASSLEQGAYNEQFF	TGTGCCAGCAGCTTAGAACAGGGAGCCTACAATGAGCAGTTCTTC
TRBD2	TRBV28	TRBJ2-1	.	CASSQSGRARNEQFF	TGTGCCAGCAGTCAGAGCGGGAGGGCCAGAAATGAGCAGTTCTTC
TRBD2	TRBV2	TRBJ2-1	many	CASSEGGSSYNEQFF	TGTGCCAGCAGTGAAGGCGGGAGCTCCTACAATGAGCAGTTCTTC
.	TRBV28	TRBJ2-1	many	CASSLGTVSYNEQFF	TGTGCCAGCAGTTTAGGGACCGTGTCCTACAATGAGCAGTTCTTC
TRBD2	TRBV20-1	TRBJ2-1	many	CSAKIRPPGGGYNEQFF	TGCAGTGCTAAAATAAGACCACCGGGAGGTGGTTACAATGAGCAGTTCTTC
TRBD1	TRBV29-1	TRBJ1-2	.	CSVRTGSSYGYTF	TGCAGCGTAAGGACAGGATCCTCCTATGGCTACACCTTC
TRBD1	TRBV4-1	TRBJ2-7	.	CASSQVLTGGYYEQYF	TGCGCCAGCAGCCAAGTGTTAACAGGGGGTTACTACGAGCAGTACTTC
.	TRBV5-1	TRBJ2-3	many	CASSPRRSTDTQYF	TGTGCCAGCAGCCCAAGACGGAGCACAGATACGCAGTATTTT
.	TRBV27	TRBJ2-5	many	CASSIRLDGTQYF	TGTGCCAGCAGTATAAGACTAGATGGGACCCAGTACTTC
TRBD2	TRBV6-1	TRBJ2-7	many	CASRPGTSGLRDYEQYF	TGTGCCAGCAGGCCCGGGACTAGCGGACTGAGGGACTACGAGCAGTACTTC
.	TRBV27	TRBJ2-7	many	CASSFIRGYEQYF	TGTGCCAGCAGTTTTATCCGGGGGTACGAGCAGTACTTC
TRBD1	TRBV27	TRBJ1-6	many	CASSFLQGAYSPLHF	TGTGCCAGCAGTTTCCTACAGGGGGCATATTCACCCCTCCACTTT
TRBD2	TRBV24-1	TRBJ2-2	.	CATSDASSGRTRELFF	TGTGCCACCAGTGATGCCTCTAGCGGGAGGACGCGGGAGCTGTTTTTT